Listed below are T cell receptor beta chains from one sample, sequenced in a study of T cells in Graves' hyperthyroidism and ophthalmopathy. MiXCR, applied by TCRdb to the multiplex PCR reads, yields one record per CDR3 protein. The top ten clones hold roughly 52% of a sample with under 400,000 distinct CDR3 sequences, roughly 21% of them seen once. Sequencing input: blood. These receptors originate from a woman aged 45-59 years with Graves' hyperthyroidism. Each CDR3 is given with its conserved first and last residue. A D gene is named only where the DNA matches it firmly. The size of a clone is reported for some rows only, either as once, few or many, or as a class for expanded clones.

cdr3_nt | cdr3_aa | clone_size | j_call | v_call | d_call
TGTGCCAGCAGCTCCCCTACGGGCGCGAACACTGAAGCTTTCTTT | CASSSPTGANTEAFF | many | TRBJ1-1 | TRBV7-8 | NA
TGTGCCAGCAGTGAAGGGGGGACAGGGCTTCGAGAGACCCAGTACTTC | CASSEGGTGLRETQYF | many | TRBJ2-5 | TRBV2 | TRBD1
TGCGCCAGCAGCCCCGGACAGTTTAGCACAGATACGCAGTATTTT | CASSPGQFSTDTQYF | NA | TRBJ2-3 | TRBV4-1 | NA
TGTGCCATCAGTGAGTCTTTGGGACTAGCGGTGACCGGGGAGCTGTTTTTT | CAISESLGLAVTGELFF | few | TRBJ2-2 | TRBV10-3 | TRBD2
TGTGCCAGCAGCTTAGACAGGAGCTCTGGAAACACCATATATTTT | CASSLDRSSGNTIYF | many | TRBJ1-3 | TRBV7-9 | NA
TGTGCCAGCAGCGGACAGGGGAGCACCGGGGAGCTGTTTTTT | CASSGQGSTGELFF | many | TRBJ2-2 | TRBV2 | TRBD1
TGTGCCAGCTCACCGGAGCGGTTCAATGAGCAGTTCTTC | CASSPERFNEQFF | few | TRBJ2-1 | TRBV18 | NA
TGTGCCAGCAGTTTCGTACAGGGTGGCGAGCAGTACTTC | CASSFVQGGEQYF | few | TRBJ2-7 | TRBV12-3/TRBV12-4 | NA
TGTGCCTGGAGTGTAATACGAGGACCAAACGGTGCTTTCTTT | CAWSVIRGPNGAFF | many | TRBJ1-1 | TRBV30 | NA
TGTGCCAGCAGTTACTCGCAGGGGCCTAACTATGGCTACACCTTC | CASSYSQGPNYGYTF | many | TRBJ1-2 | TRBV6-5 | NA
TGTGCCAACCACTACGAGCAGTACTTC | CANHYEQYF | NA | TRBJ2-7 | TRBV12-3/TRBV12-4 | NA
TGTGCCAGCAGCTTAGCGCCTTGGGATGAGCAGTTCTTC | CASSLAPWDEQFF | many | TRBJ2-1 | TRBV11-2 | NA
TGTGCCAGCTTCAAGGGGGGAGATGAGACCCAGTACTTC | CASFKGGDETQYF | many | TRBJ2-5 | TRBV7-9 | NA
TGTGCCAGCAGCATAACAGGGGGGACAGATACGCAGTATTTT | CASSITGGTDTQYF | many | TRBJ2-3 | TRBV28 | TRBD1
TGTGCCAGCAGCTTGGCCCCGGGACAGGGGGCAGATACGCAGTATTTT | CASSLAPGQGADTQYF | many | TRBJ2-3 | TRBV5-4 | TRBD1
TGTGCCAGCGGGGACGAGCAGTACTTC | CASGDEQYF | many | TRBJ2-7 | TRBV12-3/TRBV12-4 | NA
TGTGGCAGCAGTGATACAGGGGATCCTAACTATGGCTACACCTTC | CGSSDTGDPNYGYTF | NA | TRBJ1-2 | TRBV10-3 | TRBD1
TGTGCCAGCAGTTTTAAATCCGGGACGAACACCGGGGAGCTGTTTTTT | CASSFKSGTNTGELFF | few | TRBJ2-2 | TRBV12-3/TRBV12-4 | NA
TGTGCTAGTGGTTTGTCCCAGACTAGCGGGCTAACAGATACGCAGTATTTT | CASGLSQTSGLTDTQYF | few | TRBJ2-3 | TRBV12-5 | TRBD2
TGTGCCAGCAGCCACTGGCGGGACGGGACCTACGAGCAGTACTTC | CASSHWRDGTYEQYF | few | TRBJ2-7 | TRBV14 | NA
TGTGCCAGCAGCTTAATTAGGGATACGGTATACAATGAGCAGTTCTTC | CASSLIRDTVYNEQFF | many | TRBJ2-1 | TRBV11-2 | NA
TGTGCCAGCAGTTACTCAACAGGGGGCATCAATGAGCAGTTCTTC | CASSYSTGGINEQFF | many | TRBJ2-1 | TRBV6-5 | TRBD1
TGTGCCAGCAGTGGATGGGACATGGTGAACACCGGGGAGCTGTTTTTT | CASSGWDMVNTGELFF | NA | TRBJ2-2 | TRBV6-2/TRBV6-3 | NA
TGTGCCAGCAGCGAACAGATCTTCTATGGCTACACCTTC | CASSEQIFYGYTF | many | TRBJ1-2 | TRBV7-2 | NA
TGTGCCAGCAGTACCGGGACAGTCTATGGCTACACCTTC | CASSTGTVYGYTF | NA | TRBJ1-2 | TRBV6-1 | TRBD1
TGCGCCAGCCGTTTAGGGACTAGCGGCCACAATGAGCAGTTCTTC | CASRLGTSGHNEQFF | few | TRBJ2-1 | TRBV10-2 | TRBD2
TGTGCCAGCAGGGGACAGGGGGAAACTGGAAACACCATATATTTT | CASRGQGETGNTIYF | many | TRBJ1-3 | TRBV2 | TRBD1
TGTGCCAGCAGCTTAGCGAGGGGGGAGGGGTATGGAAGCGGCGGTGAGCAGTTCTTC | CASSLARGEGYGSGGEQFF | NA | TRBJ2-1 | TRBV7-8 | NA
TGTGCCAGCAGCTTAGCGTCGCAGGGCTCCGGGGAGCTGTTTTTT | CASSLASQGSGELFF | many | TRBJ2-2 | TRBV7-6 | NA
TGTGCCAGCAGCACGGACTACCGCCGTATCTCCTACGAGCAGTACTTC | CASSTDYRRISYEQYF | many | TRBJ2-7 | TRBV7-6 | NA
TGTGCCACCCGAGGTGGGGCGGCCTCCTACAATGAGCAGTTCTTC | CATRGGAASYNEQFF | NA | TRBJ2-1 | TRBV24-1 | NA
TGCAGTGCAATCAAACAGGGGGCGCTGGGCTATGGCTACACCTTC | CSAIKQGALGYGYTF | NA | TRBJ1-2 | TRBV20-1 | TRBD1
TGCAGCGGCCTGGGTTGGGGAAGGGGTAATGAAAAACTGTTTTTT | CSGLGWGRGNEKLFF | NA | TRBJ1-4 | TRBV29-1 | NA
TGTGCCAGCAGCACCCGGAATATGGTTGGGACAGGGAGGCGGACCGGGGAGCTGTTTTTT | CASSTRNMVGTGRRTGELFF | NA | TRBJ2-2 | TRBV7-6 | TRBD1
TGTGCCAGCAGCCAAGAAGGGACGGGTAACTATGGCTACACCTTC | CASSQEGTGNYGYTF | many | TRBJ1-2 | TRBV4-2 | NA
TGTGCCAGCAGTAAGCAGACAGGGGGCGTTTACGAGCAGTACTTC | CASSKQTGGVYEQYF | many | TRBJ2-7 | TRBV6-1 | TRBD1
TGTGCCACCAGTGACCCCTCCCCCTACAATGAGCAGTTCTTC | CATSDPSPYNEQFF | few | TRBJ2-1 | TRBV24-1 | NA
TGTGCCAGTACACCCTCCGGGACAGTAGAAGAGACCCAGTACTTC | CASTPSGTVEETQYF | NA | TRBJ2-5 | TRBV19 | TRBD1
TGCAGTGCTCCACCCCTAGCGGGGGGGCGAGAGACCCAGTACTTC | CSAPPLAGGRETQYF | NA | TRBJ2-5 | TRBV20-1 | TRBD2
TGTGCCACCAGACTGTACACCGGGGAGCTGTTTTTT | CATRLYTGELFF | NA | TRBJ2-2 | TRBV15 | NA
TGTGCCAGCAGCCCCGGGGGGGGTTATAATGAAAAACTGTTTTTT | CASSPGGGYNEKLFF | few | TRBJ1-4 | TRBV7-9 | NA
TGCAGTGCTAGAGTCCCGGGGACAGGGGGCTATGGCTACACCTTC | CSARVPGTGGYGYTF | NA | TRBJ1-2 | TRBV20-1 | TRBD1
TGTGCCAGCAGCTTACCGGGGGCGAACTATGGCTACACCTTC | CASSLPGANYGYTF | few | TRBJ1-2 | TRBV7-9 | NA
TGTGCCAGCAGTTCCCAACCTAGCGGGGGGACCAATACGCAGTATTTT | CASSSQPSGGTNTQYF | many | TRBJ2-3 | TRBV2 | TRBD2
TGCGCCAGCAGCTCATCAGCGGGAGGGTTGATCGGGACCCAGTACTTC | CASSSSAGGLIGTQYF | few | TRBJ2-5 | TRBV5-1 | TRBD2
TGTGCCAGCAGCGTAGGAGTAGCGGGGGGCCAAGAGACCCAGTACTTC | CASSVGVAGGQETQYF | few | TRBJ2-5 | TRBV9 | TRBD2
TGTGCTAGTGGTTCAGGGATGAGAGATGAAAAACTGTTTTTT | CASGSGMRDEKLFF | NA | TRBJ1-4 | TRBV12-5 | NA
TGTGCCAGCAGTGGGACAGGCAATTCACCCCTCCACTTT | CASSGTGNSPLHF | many | TRBJ1-6 | TRBV6-1 | TRBD1
TGTGCCATCAAAGAGACTAGCGGGAGAAGGAATGAGCAGTTCTTC | CAIKETSGRRNEQFF | few | TRBJ2-1 | TRBV10-3 | TRBD2
TGTGCCTGGAGTGTACGGTTACGAGCGGGGCCCTACGAGCAGTACTTC | CAWSVRLRAGPYEQYF | NA | TRBJ2-7 | TRBV30 | TRBD2
TGCAGTGCTACCGCCCGTAGGCAGGGACGGGACGAGCAGTACTTC | CSATARRQGRDEQYF | many | TRBJ2-7 | TRBV20-1 | NA
TGTGCCAGCAGCTTAGTTAGCGGGAGCGTGAATGAGCAGTTCTTC | CASSLVSGSVNEQFF | NA | TRBJ2-1 | TRBV11-2 | TRBD2